The source of this T cell receptor beta chain is a study of blood T cell repertoires in COVID-19. Germline V lookup: CDR1 MDHEN, CDR2 SYDVKM. CDR3 size: 14 residues. V trimming: 4 bases; J trimming: 1 base; junction bases outside the gene matches: 2. To note about this clone: This same CDR3 is encoded by further DNA sequences in the sample.

TCRdb's copy holds only in-frame clones and misses some; the assay was immunoSEQ multiplex PCR. The repertoire holds more than 250,000 clones, with roughly 84% as singletons. This clonotype was obtained from a man aged 50 to 59 with active or convalescent COVID-19. This chain links TRBV28 with TRBJ2-3; TRBD1 aligns across 7 bases. Input material: peripheral blood. The CDR3: CASSSGQGTDTQYF. As DNA, the CDR3 is TGTGCCAGCAGTTCCGGACAGGGCACAGATACGCAGTATTTT.